The 4 T cell receptor beta chains presented below share a single source sample, sequenced in a study of OX40 agonist ivuxolimab in advanced cancers. Only in-frame clones appear in the TCRdb table, and some are missing; sequencing was by immunoSEQ multiplex PCR. The table includes approximately 72,000 clones, around 83% detected once. The sequencing used CD4+ or CD8+ T cells sorted from blood, collected in a trial of the OX40 agonist ivuxolimab. These receptor sequences come from an adult with an advanced solid tumor such as melanoma, head and neck, liver or kidney cancer.

The chain employs TRBV5-4 and TRBJ2-1, with TRBD1 matching 8 bases. The CDR3 length is 17 residues. Germline V gene sequence: CDR1 SGHNT, CDR2 YYREEE (reference sequence). J lost 5 bases, V lost 4 bases, and 14 bases had no gene match. The CDR3 DNA reads TGTGCCAGCAGCCGGACAGGGAGTTTGTCCTATAACAATGAGCAGTTCTTC. It codes for CASSRTGSLSYNNEQFF.

In this sample, this clone turned up a few times. The chain employs TRBV11-3 and TRBJ2-2; TRBD2 agrees at 8 bases. This CDR3 spans 15 amino acids. Per germline, CDR1 SGHNT and CDR2 YENEEA. Trimming cost V 4 bases and J 3 bases; bases outside gene matches: 4. This chain's CDR3 is CASSSGRGDTGELFF. The CDR3 DNA reads as TGTGCCAGCAGCTCCGGGCGGGGGGACACCGGGGAGCTGTTTTTT.

This clone showed up just a few times. J is TRBJ1-5 and V is TRBV27; a weak D match, TRBD1 (5 bases). Germline V gene data show CDR1 as MNHEY and CDR2 as SMNVEV (reference sequence). CDR3 size: 14 residues. The V end lost 6 bases, the J end lost 4 bases, and 13 bases lay between the germline ends. The CDR3 DNA is TGTGCCAGCAGCACGGGACGGCCTAATCAGCCCCAGCATTTT. Its protein is CASSTGRPNQPQHF.

This clone appeared once. The chain employs TRBV28 and TRBJ1-2, with unresolved D. Germline lookup yields CDR1 MDHEN and CDR2 SYDVKM. The ends were cut back, 8 bases at V and 4 bases at J, with 26 bases in the middle. This CDR3 is 17 amino acids long. The CDR3 here is CASSEVNSHSPFYGYTF. Here the CDR3 DNA reads TGTGCCAGCTCCGAGGTTAACTCTCACTCCCCCTTCTATGGCTACACCTTC.